This T cell receptor (beta chain) stems from a study of CD8+ T cells in alopecia areata. Separation by sorting yielded CD4+ and CD8+ T cells from PBMCs. Extracted RNA was reverse transcribed into cDNA, the sequencing template. Clones were sequenced by immunoSEQ multiplex PCR, and TCRdb holds only the in-frame ones, with some missing. The sample records roughly 150,000 clones, roughly 60% being singletons. Trimming shortened V by 3 bases and J by 6 bases, and 12 bases separated the two germline ends. This CDR3 has 13 amino acids. Germline V gene sequence: CDR1 GTSNPN, CDR2 SVGIG (reference sequence). Points from the study as a whole: Relative to normal scalp, lesional scalp, especially alopecia totalis/universalis, showed higher clonality. Clarity of TCR sharing across patients fell short of that in mice, possibly HLA-related. Scalp samples also yield sequences from resident alphabeta T cells of normal skin.

This clone was detected only a few times. Its antigen is still unknown. Sequencing was performed on CD4+ T cells sorted from blood. V gene TRBV30 combines with J gene TRBJ1-5; D call uncertain. The TCR sequence derives from a human donor in good health. In DNA, the CDR3 is TGTGCCTGGAGCTTAAGGACTGGTCAGCCCCAGCATTTT. Protein sequence: CAWSLRTGQPQHF.